This T cell receptor beta chain originates from a study of OX40 agonist ivuxolimab in advanced cancers. Produced via immunoSEQ multiplex PCR; TCRdb's table is partial and in-frame only. Here the sample spans under 95,000 clones, roughly nine tenths being singletons. The CDR3 consists of 17 residues. V gave up 0 bases and J gave up 1 base, with 15 bases separating them. In germline, CDR1 is SGHNT, CDR2 YYREEE (reference sequence). J is TRBJ2-3 and V is TRBV5-4, with D perhaps matching TRBD1 (5 bases). This clonotype was obtained from an adult with an advanced solid tumor such as melanoma, head and neck, liver or kidney cancer. The sequenced sample was CD4+ or CD8+ T cells sorted from blood, obtained in a trial of the OX40 agonist ivuxolimab. Here the CDR3 reads CASSLVKGQVGTDTQYF. The CDR3, as DNA: TGTGCCAGCAGCTTGGTCAAGGGGCAGGTGGGCACAGATACGCAGTATTTT.